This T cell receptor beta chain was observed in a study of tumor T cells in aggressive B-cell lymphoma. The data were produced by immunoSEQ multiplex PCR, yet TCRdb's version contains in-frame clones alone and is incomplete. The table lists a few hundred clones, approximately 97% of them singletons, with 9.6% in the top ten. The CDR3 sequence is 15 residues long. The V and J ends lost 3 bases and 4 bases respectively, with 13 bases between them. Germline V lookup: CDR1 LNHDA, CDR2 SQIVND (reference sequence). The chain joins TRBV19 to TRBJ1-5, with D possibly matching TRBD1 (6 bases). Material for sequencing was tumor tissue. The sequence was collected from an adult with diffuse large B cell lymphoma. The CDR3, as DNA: TGTGCCAGTAGTATTTACAGGGTCGGGAATCAGCCCCAGCATTTT. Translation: CASSIYRVGNQPQHF.